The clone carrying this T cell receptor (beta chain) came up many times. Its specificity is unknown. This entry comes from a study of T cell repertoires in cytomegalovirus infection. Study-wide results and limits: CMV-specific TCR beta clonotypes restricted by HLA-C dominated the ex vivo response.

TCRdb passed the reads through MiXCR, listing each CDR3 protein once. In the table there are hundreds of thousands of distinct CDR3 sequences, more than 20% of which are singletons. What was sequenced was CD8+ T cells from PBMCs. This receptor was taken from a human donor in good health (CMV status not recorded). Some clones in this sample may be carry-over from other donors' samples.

The CDR3 region is CASSLEGLGARYEQYF. The CDR3 DNA is TGTGCCAGCAGCTTAGAAGGTCTGGGGGCTCGCTACGAGCAGTACTTC. The V call is TRBV7-2, the J call TRBJ2-7; a possible D gene is TRBD1 (6 bases). Trimming took 1 base from V and 3 from J, leaving 16 bases between them. The germline CDR1 and CDR2 sequences are SGHTA and FQGNSA. CDR3 length equals 16 residues.